Below, 32 T cell receptor beta chains from the same sample are listed, as sequenced in a study of CD8+CD57+ T cells in acquired aplastic anemia. According to the study, genomic DNA was the template for TCR beta VDJ and CDR3 profiling. From the reads, TCRdb called clonotypes with MiXCR, one entry per CDR3 protein. The table includes hundreds of thousands of distinct CDR3 sequences, around 30% detected once. Previously, flow cytometry had revealed CD8+CD57+ cell expansion in the patients chosen for sequencing. The source material was sorted CD4+, CD8+, or CD8+CD57+ T cells (not recorded which) from PBMCs. The source is a human donor with aplastic anemia.

The rearrangement joins TRBV7-3 to TRBJ2-6; 7 positions match TRBD1. Germline CDR1 reads SGHTA; CDR2 reads FQGTGA. The V gene end was trimmed by 1 base and the J gene end by 0 bases; junction bases not matched to a gene: 0. CDR3 size: 16 residues. Here the CDR3 reads CASSLNRGSGANVLTF. CDR3 sequence (DNA): TGTGCCAGCAGCTTAAACAGGGGCTCTGGGGCCAACGTCCTGACTTTC.

The chain has TRBV9 and TRBJ2-5, with D perhaps being TRBD1 or TRBD2 (6 bases each). This CDR3 spans 13 amino acids. Trimming took off 4 bases at V and 5 bases at J, with 12 bases between the two ends. The V gene's germline CDR1 is SGDLS and CDR2 YYNGEE. The CDR3 protein is CASSPGAYETQYF. The CDR3 nucleotides are TGTGCCAGCAGCCCGGGGGCCTATGAGACCCAGTACTTC. The complete variable domain, with remaining parts taken from reference TRBV9 and TRBJ2-5, reads DSGVTQTPKHLITATGQRVTLRCSPRSGDLSVYWYQQSLDQGLQFLIQYYNGEERAKGNILERFSAQQFPDLHSELNLSSLELGDSALYFCASSPGAYETQYFGPGTRLLVL.

J is TRBJ2-1 and V is TRBV10-3; no firm D call. Trimming left V 10 bases short and J 5 bases short, with 12 bases between. The germline V gene has CDR1 ENHRY and CDR2 SYGVKD. This CDR3 has 12 residues. The CDR3 DNA sequence: TGTGCCAAGGGTTGGTTAGACAATGAGCAGTTCTTC. This translates into CAKGWLDNEQFF.

The chain is built from TRBV12-5 and TRBJ1-1; D is perhaps TRBD1 (5 bases). CDR3 length equals 14 residues. The germline V and J ends were trimmed by 6 bases and 6 bases, with 17 bases remaining between them. The germline CDR1 and CDR2 sequences are LGHNT and FRNRAP. For the CDR3, the DNA is TGTGCTAGTGGCTCCGGGACCAAAGACGCTGAAGCTTTCTTT. Its translation is CASGSGTKDAEAFF. Looking up the rest from reference TRBV12-5 and TRBJ1-1 gives the full variable domain: DARVTQTPRHKVTEMGQEVTMRCQPILGHNTVFWYRQTMMQGLELLAYFRNRAPLDDSGMPKDRFSAEMPDATLATLKIQPSEPRDSAVYFCASGSGTKDAEAFFGQGTRLTVV.

The J gene is TRBJ1-2, the V gene TRBV24-1; 7 nucleotides align to TRBD1. CDR1 is KGHDR and CDR2 is SFDVKD in the germline V gene. V lost 9 bases to trimming and J lost 5 bases; unmatched junction nucleotides: 14. This CDR3 has 15 amino acids. This CDR3 reads CATVINRGSGYGYTF. The CDR3 DNA is TGTGCCACCGTTATAAACAGGGGAAGTGGGTATGGCTACACCTTC.

The genes are TRBV6-4 and TRBJ2-7, with TRBD2 identical over 8 bases. V trimming: 8 bases; J trimming: 4 bases; junction bases outside the gene matches: 13. CDR3 length: 15 residues. Germline assignment: CDR1 MRHNA and CDR2 SNTAGT. The DNA for the CDR3 is TGTGCCAGCGGGACCGGGACTAGGAAAAATTACGAGCAGTACTTC. Amino acids: CASGTGTRKNYEQYF.

This clonotype was found once. A much larger clone sits a single nucleotide away, making a read error possible. No conserved phenylalanine or tryptophan ends this CDR3, so it is likely a read error. The DNA of the CDR3 is TGTGCCAGCAGTGAGCGGACCCCTAGTGATCAGCCCCAGCATTCT. Translating gives CASSERTPSDQPQHS. The genes are TRBV6-1 and TRBJ1-5; D not certain. Looked up from germline, CDR1 is MNHNS and CDR2 is SASEGT. V dropped 3 bases and J dropped 5 bases, with 14 bases sitting between them. CDR3 length equals 15 residues.

The chain recombines TRBV29-1 with TRBJ1-4; D is undetermined. Trimming removed 6 bases from V and 0 bases from J, with 5 bases in between. The CDR3 loop spans 12 amino acids. CDR1 and CDR2 from the germline V gene are SQVTM and ANQGSEA. CDR3 loop: CSVKATNEKLFF. DNA of the CDR3: TGCAGCGTAAAAGCAACTAATGAAAAACTGTTTTTT.

This clonotype was counted only a few times. The chain couples TRBV10-3 to TRBJ2-7, with TRBD1 matching over 10 bases. This CDR3 is 18 amino acids long. The germline gives CDR1 ENHRY, CDR2 SYGVKD. After removal of 10 bases from V and 2 bases from J, the junction contained 20 bases not matched to a gene. DNA of the CDR3: TGTGCCAGCAGGTACCAGTCAACCCCCGGACAGGGGGCCTACGAGCAGTACTTC. It specifies CASRYQSTPGQGAYEQYF.

This clonotype was detected ten times or more. The CDR3 protein is CASSIEGNYGYTF. The CDR3 coding sequence is TGTGCCAGTAGTATAGAGGGCAACTATGGCTACACCTTC. V gene TRBV19 combines with J gene TRBJ1-2; unclear D gene. Germline lookup yields CDR1 LNHDA and CDR2 SQIVND (reference sequence). CDR3 length equals 13 residues. V was cut by 0 bases and J by 2 bases, with 4 bases left in between.

The genes are TRBV15 and TRBJ1-1; 8 bases map to TRBD1. Germline CDR1 and CDR2: LNHNV and YYDKDF (reference sequence). V gave up 4 bases and J gave up 0 bases; unmatched junction bases: 4. The CDR3 runs 15 residues. The CDR3 loop reads CATSKGQGLNTEAFF. DNA of the CDR3: TGTGCCACCAGCAAAGGACAGGGTTTGAACACTGAAGCTTTCTTT.

The table lists this clonotype with many counts. The chain combines TRBV10-3 with TRBJ1-5; D possibly corresponds to TRBD1 (5 bases). There are 14 residues in the CDR3. V shed 4 bases and J shed 5 bases, with 12 bases lying between them. Germline CDR1 reads ENHRY; CDR2 reads SYGVKD. Here the CDR3 reads CAISAGRSDQPQHF. The CDR3 bases are TGTGCCATCAGTGCAGGGCGTTCAGATCAGCCCCAGCATTTT.

This clonotype was detected ten times or more. The chain uses TRBV20-1 and TRBJ2-7; either TRBD1 or TRBD2 may fit D (5 bases each). Per germline, CDR1 DFQATT and CDR2 SNEGSKA (reference sequence). The CDR3 is 12 residues long. V lost 3 bases to trimming and J lost 3 bases, with 9 bases between them. CDR3 DNA: TGCAGTGCTAGCGGGGCAAACTACGAGCAGTACTTC. Protein: CSASGANYEQYF.

As regards this clonotype: This may come from a read error, since a much larger clone is one base off. The chain is built from TRBV19 and TRBJ1-4; D is uncertain. This CDR3 region has 15 residues. Germline-derived CDR1 and CDR2 are LNHDA and SQIVND (reference sequence). The CDR3 nucleotides read TGTGCCAGTAGTACCCGGACGGTACCTAATGGAAAACTGTTTTTT. It translates to CASSTRTVPNGKLFF.

The sample holds many counts of this clonotype. This chain uses TRBV20-1 with TRBJ1-5; D possibly corresponds to TRBD1 (5 bases). This CDR3 comprises 17 residues. The germline V and J ends were trimmed by 3 bases and 0 bases, with 18 bases remaining between them. The germline CDR1 and CDR2 sequences are DFQATT and SNEGSKA (reference sequence). This CDR3 reads CSASGRDGQYSNQPQHF. DNA for the CDR3: TGCAGTGCTAGCGGGCGGGACGGACAATATAGCAATCAGCCCCAGCATTTT.

This chain connects TRBV5-1 to TRBJ1-2; 10 positions agree with TRBD1. This CDR3 has 14 amino acids. The J segment lost 5 bases and the V segment lost 5 bases, leaving 6 bases of the junction unmatched. CDR1 is SGHRS and CDR2 is YFSETQ in the germline V gene. The CDR3 DNA follows: TGCGCCAGCAGGAGGACGGGACAGGGGTATGGCTACACCTTC. The encoded protein is CASRRTGQGYGYTF.

V and J are TRBV25-1 and TRBJ2-7; D uncertain. CDR3 length: 13 residues. Germline V gene lookup returns CDR1 MGHDK and CDR2 SYGVNS. V was clipped by 5 bases and J by 0 bases, with 8 bases between them. CDR3 nucleotides: TGTGCCAGCAGTAAGACAAGCTCCTACGAGCAGTACTTC. Its translation: CASSKTSSYEQYF.

The CDR3 sequence is CATSRLFTDTQYF. The CDR3 nucleotides are TGTGCCACCAGCAGACTATTCACAGATACGCAGTATTTT. The chain uses TRBV15 and TRBJ2-3; D gene uncertain. The CDR3 consists of 13 residues. Germline CDR1 and CDR2: LNHNV and YYDKDF (reference sequence). V was shortened by 2 bases and J by 2 bases, with 5 bases between the two germline ends.

This clonotype was seen a handful of times. This sequence joins TRBV20-1 and TRBJ1-2; 9 nucleotides line up with TRBD1. The trim removed 5 bases at V and 2 bases at J, leaving 3 bases unmatched. CDR1 is DFQATT and CDR2 is SNEGSKA in the germline V gene (reference sequence). The CDR3 runs to 13 residues. CDR3 loop: CSARTGVNYGYTF. Written as DNA, the CDR3 is TGCAGTGCTCGGACAGGGGTGAACTATGGCTACACCTTC.

The chain recombines TRBV30 with TRBJ2-7, with 9 bases fitting TRBD1. V lost 3 bases to trimming and J lost 4 bases; unmatched junction nucleotides: 1. Germline CDR1 and CDR2: GTSNPN and SVGIG (reference sequence). The CDR3 sequence is 12 residues long. In DNA, the CDR3 is TGTGCCTGGAGGACAGGGGGGTACGAGCAGTACTTC. This codes for CAWRTGGYEQYF.

This clonotype was picked up many times. V is TRBV7-2 and J is TRBJ2-7; no clear D gene. The V gene's germline CDR1 is SGHTA and CDR2 FQGNSA. Deletions cut 1 base from V and 4 bases from J, with 2 bases between. The CDR3 runs 11 residues. In DNA form, the CDR3 reads TGTGCCAGCAGCTTAGAATACGAGCAGTACTTC. Its protein product is CASSLEYEQYF.

This clonotype was detected many times. The CDR3 loop reads CASRPGVTDTQYF. For the CDR3, the DNA is TGTGCCAGCCGACCAGGAGTCACAGATACGCAGTATTTT. This chain links TRBV2 with TRBJ2-3; D unresolved. The CDR3 has 13 residues. The V and J ends lost 8 bases and 2 bases respectively, with 11 bases between them. Germline CDR1 is SNHLY and CDR2 is FYNNEI.

Comments on this clonotype: At one end, the junction sequence differs from germline, possibly due to a read error. J is TRBJ2-2 and V is TRBV10-1, with a possible D match to TRBD2 (5 bases). This CDR3 is 16 amino acids long. Looked up from germline, CDR1 is WNHNN and CDR2 is SYGVQD (reference sequence). The CDR3 loop reads CASSDDIPRTTGELLF. The CDR3 DNA reads as TGCGCCAGCAGTGATGACATCCCGCGAACAACCGGGGAGCTGTTGTTT.

This clonotype was seen ten or more times. The chain joins TRBV7-2 to TRBJ1-2; 8 bases are shared with TRBD1. This CDR3 has 16 residues. The trim removed 2 bases at V and 0 bases at J, leaving 5 bases unmatched. Germline CDR1 and CDR2: SGHTA and FQGNSA. CDR3 nucleotides: TGTGCCAGCAGCTTAAGCAGGGGGCTGGCTAACTATGGCTACACCTTC. As protein: CASSLSRGLANYGYTF.

At least ten counts were recorded for this clonotype. The J gene is TRBJ1-1, the V gene TRBV19; possibly TRBD1 for D (5 bases). The CDR3 sequence is 13 residues long. Trimming shortened V by 3 bases and J by 5 bases, and 10 bases separated the two germline ends. Germline CDR1 is LNHDA and CDR2 is SQIVND (reference sequence). The DNA of the CDR3 is TGTGCCAGTAGTATTGCAGGGATGACTGAAGCTTTCTTT. Protein sequence: CASSIAGMTEAFF. The whole variable domain, filled in from reference TRBV19 and TRBJ1-1, reads DGGITQSPKYLFRKEGQNVTLSCEQNLNHDAMYWYRQDPGQGLRLIYYSQIVNDFQKGDIAEGYSVSREKKESFPLTVTSAQKNPTAFYLCASSIAGMTEAFFGQGTRLTVV.

The chain carries TRBV30 and TRBJ1-2; D call uncertain. The ends were cut back, 4 bases at V and 4 bases at J, with 13 bases in the middle. CDR1 is GTSNPN, CDR2 SVGIG, per germline (reference sequence). The CDR3 is 13 residues long. This CDR3 is CAWNEDLGYGYTF. CDR3 bases: TGTGCCTGGAACGAGGACCTGGGCTATGGCTACACCTTC.

This sequence joins TRBV7-2 and TRBJ2-2; D remains ambiguous. The germline V gene has CDR1 SGHTA and CDR2 FQGNSA. This CDR3 has 14 residues. V gave up 4 bases and J gave up 0 bases, with 6 bases separating them. The CDR3 reads CASSSTTNTGELFF. CDR3 bases: TGTGCCAGCAGCTCCACAACGAACACCGGGGAGCTGTTTTTT.

The chain links TRBV5-6 to TRBJ2-1; D might be TRBD1 (6 bases). This CDR3 has 16 residues. Looked up from germline, CDR1 is SGHDT and CDR2 is YYEEEE. Trimming left V 4 bases short and J 2 bases short, with 16 bases between. The CDR3 DNA is TGTGCCAGCAGCGGGCAGACAGGTAACACCTACAATGAGCAGTTCTTC. Residues: CASSGQTGNTYNEQFF.

As for this clonotype: One junction end does not reproduce the germline sequence, and a read error may be involved. This chain connects TRBV4-3 to TRBJ1-2; 7 positions match TRBD1. This CDR3 region has 16 residues. The germline gives CDR1 LGHNA, CDR2 YSLEER. The CDR3 protein is CASSQGGQAGDYGHTF. The CDR3 DNA follows: TGCGCCAGCAGCCAAGGTGGACAGGCGGGAGACTATGGCCACACCTTC.

This clonotype was picked up a small number of times. This chain joins TRBV7-8 and TRBJ2-6, with 7 nucleotides matching TRBD1. V shed 6 bases and J 1 base; nucleotides not matched to a gene: 3. The CDR3 is made up of 15 amino acids. In germline, CDR1 is SGHVS, CDR2 FQNEAQ. The CDR3 DNA reads TGTGCCAGCAGACAGACAGGGTCTGGGGCCAACGTCCTGACTTTC. This gives the protein CASRQTGSGANVLTF.

The chain carries TRBV4-3 and TRBJ1-5; 8 bases are shared with TRBD1. Trimming took 1 base from V and 5 from J; bases not matched to a gene: 4. The CDR3 covers 15 residues. CDR1 LGHNA and CDR2 YSLEER come from the germline V gene. The CDR3 is CASSQVGQGDQPQHF. The CDR3 nucleotides are TGCGCCAGCAGCCAAGTCGGACAGGGCGATCAGCCCCAGCATTTT.

Many counts were recorded for this clonotype. The V and J genes are TRBV10-1 and TRBJ1-1, with a tentative D call TRBD1 (5 bases). Trimming left V 2 bases short and J 0 bases short, with 13 bases between. The CDR3 is 16 amino acids. Germline CDR1 and CDR2: WNHNN and SYGVQD (reference sequence). CDR3 protein: CASSEPPRQLNTEAFF. CDR3 in DNA: TGCGCCAGCAGTGAGCCGCCCAGACAGCTGAACACTGAAGCTTTCTTT.